This T cell receptor (beta chain) was identified during a study of T-cell memory formation after mild COVID-19. TCRdb recomputed calls from the 5' RACE reads with MiXCR, one row per CDR3 protein. The sample has over 130,000 distinct CDR3 sequences; 13% to 15% are singletons. The germline gives CDR1 DFQATT, CDR2 SNEGSKA (reference sequence). CDR3 length: 14 residues. The V and J ends lost 3 bases and 6 bases respectively, with 17 bases between them. The TCR comes from an adult woman who had mild COVID-19 (a few samples of this study predate the infection). Cell type and time point are not known. Material for sequencing was PBMCs or a T cell subset sorted from them (not recorded which). The chain couples TRBV20-1 to TRBJ1-2; D is undetermined. The DNA of the CDR3 is TGCAGTGCTAGTGTTGGCGGAGGTCCCGATGGCTACACCTTC. Translation: CSASVGGGPDGYTF.